These 2 T cell receptor beta chains share one sample of origin, sequenced in a study of blood T cell repertoires in COVID-19. Sequencing used immunoSEQ multiplex PCR; TCRdb keeps in-frame clones, though not all of them. The table has about 220,000 clones, 85% to 90% seen once. Source material: PBMCs or T cells enriched from blood (not recorded which). The source of these receptors is a woman in her fifties or sixties with acute COVID-19.

The chain uses TRBV5-4 and TRBJ1-6, with no clear D. Germline CDR1 is SGHNT and CDR2 is YYREEE (reference sequence). V was trimmed by 2 bases and J by 5 bases, leaving 11 bases between them. This CDR3 has 15 amino acids. CDR3 sequence reads: CASSFIVGNNSPLHF. The DNA of the CDR3 is TGTGCCAGCAGCTTTATCGTCGGGAATAATTCACCCCTCCACTTT.

The genes are TRBV5-4 and TRBJ1-1, with a tentative D call TRBD1 (6 bases). The ends were cut back, 0 bases at V and 1 base at J, with 13 bases in the middle. The CDR3 runs 16 residues. In germline, CDR1 is SGHNT, CDR2 YYREEE (reference sequence). The DNA of the CDR3 is TGTGCCAGCAGCTTGGCCCCGCCAGGGGAGAACACTGAAGCTTTCTTT. This translates into CASSLAPPGENTEAFF.